These 2 T cell receptor beta chains were sequenced from one sample in a study of OX40 agonist ivuxolimab in advanced cancers. TCRdb's table, derived via immunoSEQ multiplex PCR, lists solely in-frame clones and lacks some. Among tens of thousands of clones listed, approximately 93% were seen once. Source: CD4+ or CD8+ T cells sorted from blood, taken in a trial of the OX40 agonist ivuxolimab. Receptors originate from an adult with an advanced solid tumor such as melanoma, head and neck, liver or kidney cancer.

The V gene is TRBV5-4, the J gene TRBJ2-7; 8 nucleotides agree with TRBD2. The V segment lost 3 bases and the J segment 4 bases; nucleotides outside the gene matches: 6. CDR1 is SGHNT, CDR2 YYREEE, per germline (reference sequence). CDR3 length: 14 residues. The CDR3 sequence: CASSWGTSSYEQYF. CDR3 DNA: TGTGCCAGCAGCTGGGGGACTAGTTCATACGAGCAGTACTTC.

This chain links TRBV6-1 with TRBJ1-5, with 7 bases identical to TRBD1. Germline values: CDR1 MNHNS, CDR2 SASEGT. The CDR3 runs 14 residues. With 7 bases clipped from V and 1 base from J, the junction kept 4 bases outside the gene matches. CDR3 amino acids: CASILQGSNQPQHF. The CDR3 DNA follows: TGTGCCAGCATTTTACAGGGGAGCAATCAGCCCCAGCATTTT.